This is a list of T cell receptor beta chains from one sample in a study of T cell responses to AZD1222 COVID-19 vaccine. Profiled with immunoSEQ multiplex PCR; TCRdb holds only in-frame clones, not every one. The sample consists of under 75,000 clones, about 85% of them appearing once. The sequenced sample was peripheral blood, obtained on day 0 of AZD1222 vaccination. Receptors originate from an adult in good health. CDR3s include the opening cysteine and the closing phenylalanine or tryptophan. D genes are given only for firm matches. Clone sizes are given selectively: once, few, many, or a class where the clone is expanded.

clone_size	d_call	j_call	v_call	cdr3_aa	cdr3_nt
.	.	TRBJ2-5	TRBV2	CASRGGTAREETQYF	TGTGCCAGCAGGGGCGGGACGGCCAGGGAAGAGACCCAGTACTTC
.	.	TRBJ1-5	TRBV19	CATRNGGRNQPQHF	TGTGCCACAAGAAATGGGGGCCGCAATCAGCCCCAGCATTTT
.	.	TRBJ2-5	TRBV13	CASSFAGMGTQYF	TGTGCCAGCAGCTTCGCAGGGATGGGGACCCAGTACTTC
.	TRBD1	TRBJ2-7	TRBV18	CASSSGIDRGRPYEQYF	TGTGCCAGCTCCTCGGGGATAGACAGGGGGAGACCTTACGAGCAGTACTTC
.	TRBD1	TRBJ1-6	TRBV13	CASSSRQGRGNSPLHF	TGTGCCAGCAGCTCTAGACAGGGAAGGGGCAATTCACCCCTCCACTTT
.	.	TRBJ1-4	TRBV18	CASSPGGGTNEKLFF	TGTGCCAGCTCACCCGGGGGTGGAACTAATGAAAAACTGTTTTTT
.	TRBD1	TRBJ1-1	TRBV10-2	CASSEPHDRGTEAFF	TGCGCCAGCAGTGAGCCCCATGACAGGGGGACTGAAGCTTTCTTT
once	TRBD1	TRBJ2-7	TRBV5-6	CASSFSGTGNEQYF	TGTGCCAGCAGCTTCAGTGGGACAGGGAACGAGCAGTACTTC
.	.	TRBJ1-2	TRBV10-3	CAIRAGEYGYTF	TGTGCCATCAGGGCAGGGGAGTATGGCTACACCTTC
.	TRBD1	TRBJ2-6	TRBV14	CASSHNLQGWSGANVLTF	TGTGCCAGCAGTCATAACCTACAGGGGTGGTCTGGGGCCAACGTCCTGACTTTC
.	.	TRBJ1-5	TRBV12-3/TRBV12-4	CASSFSNQPQHF	TGTGCCAGCAGCTTCAGCAATCAGCCCCAGCATTTT
few	.	TRBJ2-5	TRBV10-2	CASSLVGVETQYF	TGCGCCAGCAGTTTGGTGGGAGTAGAGACCCAGTACTTC
few	TRBD1	TRBJ2-3	TRBV7-9	CASSLTTGEADTQYF	TGTGCCAGCAGCTTAACGACAGGGGAAGCAGATACGCAGTATTTT
.	.	TRBJ1-1	TRBV18	CASSPDGQLYLAFF	TGTGCCAGCTCACCAGACGGACAGTTGTATTTGGCTTTCTTT
once	TRBD1	TRBJ1-2	TRBV5-1	CASSPGQGAVNYGYTF	TGCGCCAGCAGCCCGGGACAGGGGGCCGTTAACTATGGCTACACCTTC
few	.	TRBJ2-2	TRBV11-3	CASSLDFTGELFF	TGTGCCAGCAGCTTAGATTTTACCGGGGAGCTGTTTTTT
.	.	TRBJ1-1	TRBV2	CASSGGQGVSEAFF	TGTGCCAGCAGCGGGGGGCAGGGAGTGTCTGAAGCTTTCTTT
once	.	TRBJ2-7	TRBV12-5	CASGFLPGGGVYEQYF	TGTGCTAGTGGTTTCCTCCCCGGAGGGGGTGTCTACGAGCAGTACTTC
.	.	TRBJ1-5	TRBV19	CASSLGKGLSNQPQHF	TGTGCCAGTAGTCTAGGCAAGGGGTTAAGCAATCAGCCCCAGCATTTT
.	.	TRBJ2-5	TRBV10-3	CAISEQGTRQETQYF	TGTGCCATCAGTGAGCAGGGAACCCGCCAAGAGACCCAGTACTTC
.	.	TRBJ2-7	TRBV12-2	CASRTDRGFYEQYF	TGTGCAAGTCGAACGGACAGGGGCTTCTACGAGCAGTACTTC
.	.	TRBJ1-2	TRBV6-6	CASARPEDYGYTF	TGTGCCAGCGCCCGCCCAGAGGACTATGGCTACACCTTC
.	.	TRBJ1-2	TRBV27	CASSLRGSDGYTF	TGTGCCAGCAGTTTGCGGGGATCGGATGGCTACACCTTC
.	.	TRBJ2-7	TRBV6-1	CASSEEPGLPYEQYF	TGTGCCAGCAGTGAAGAGCCAGGACTCCCCTACGAGCAGTACTTC
.	.	TRBJ1-2	TRBV24-1	CATSAGSNYGYTF	TGTGCCACCAGTGCAGGGTCTAACTATGGCTACACCTTC
once	.	TRBJ1-1	TRBV19	CASSKGEGSESTEAFF	TGTGCCAGTAGTAAAGGCGAGGGATCGGAGAGCACTGAAGCTTTCTTT
.	.	TRBJ2-5	TRBV2	CASSEVWQETQYF	TGTGCCAGCAGTGAAGTCTGGCAAGAGACCCAGTACTTC
.	TRBD1	TRBJ2-7	TRBV29-1	CSVVTGEYEQYF	TGCAGCGTTGTAACAGGGGAGTACGAGCAGTACTTC
few	.	TRBJ1-1	TRBV2	CASRESWILNTEAFF	TGTGCCAGCAGGGAGAGCTGGATATTGAACACTGAAGCTTTCTTT
.	TRBD2	TRBJ2-3	TRBV5-1	CASSFDGGTQRTDTQYF	TGCGCCAGCAGCTTTGACGGGGGGACCCAAAGGACAGATACGCAGTATTTT
.	.	TRBJ2-7	TRBV23-1	CASSPRRSEQYF	TGCGCCAGCAGCCCCAGGAGATCCGAGCAGTACTTC
.	.	TRBJ2-6	TRBV10-1	CASSPGHNTNGANVLTF	TGCGCCAGCAGTCCGGGACACAATACGAACGGGGCCAACGTCCTGACTTTC
few	TRBD1	TRBJ1-5	TRBV5-5	CASSLISGTGVVQPQHF	TGTGCCAGCAGCTTAATCTCTGGGACAGGGGTAGTTCAGCCCCAGCATTTT
.	.	TRBJ1-1	TRBV9	CASSVQGALEGAFF	TGTGCCAGCAGCGTACAGGGCGCCCTTGAAGGAGCTTTCTTT
.	TRBD1	TRBJ1-2	TRBV10-1	CASRTRDSLHQSYGYTF	TGCGCCAGCAGAACTAGGGACAGTCTGCACCAGTCCTATGGCTACACCTTC
.	.	TRBJ1-1	TRBV6-2/TRBV6-3	CASSYPGFNSRVEAFF	TGTGCCAGCAGTTACCCCGGGTTCAATTCCCGGGTTGAAGCTTTCTTT
.	.	TRBJ2-3	TRBV27	CASSGGWDGTDTQYF	TGTGCCAGCAGTGGAGGTTGGGATGGCACAGATACGCAGTATTTT
.	.	TRBJ1-1	TRBV2	CASLKMDTEAFF	TGTGCCAGCCTGAAGATGGACACTGAAGCTTTCTTT
.	TRBD1	TRBJ2-2	TRBV19	CASRGTGATGELFF	TGTGCCAGTCGAGGTACAGGGGCCACCGGGGAGCTGTTTTTT
.	.	TRBJ2-7	TRBV5-6	CASSLGGPAYEQYF	TGTGCCAGCAGCTTGGGTGGTCCCGCCTACGAGCAGTACTTC